This is a list of T cell receptor beta chains from one sample in a study of identical twins. TCRdb processed the 5' RACE reads anew with MiXCR; each CDR3 protein has one entry. The repertoire consists of around 510,000 distinct CDR3 sequences, with roughly an eighth occurring once and the leading ten covering 0.98%. These records were also assigned to another study, of yellow fever vaccine responses in identical twins.

What was sequenced was CD4+ T cells sorted from blood. The origin of the receptors is a woman between 18 and 29 years old in good health. Both conserved end residues are part of each CDR3. Each record gives: V gene, J gene, CDR3 length, D gene, clone size, CDR3 DNA, CDR3 protein. A D gene is named only where the DNA matches it firmly. Clone size is not always given. Where it is, it says once, few, many or a class for expanded clones.

v_gene: TRBV6-1
j_gene: TRBJ2-2
len: 14
d_gene: .
abundance: .
CDR3nt: TGTGCCAGCAGTGGGTGGTCTCCCCCCGGGGAGCTGTTTTTT
CDR3aa: CASSGWSPPGELFF

v_gene: TRBV6-5
j_gene: TRBJ2-1
len: 15
d_gene: .
abundance: few
CDR3nt: TGTGCCAGCAGTTACTCGGGCAGGGTGACCAATGAGCAGTTCTTC
CDR3aa: CASSYSGRVTNEQFF

v_gene: TRBV20-1
j_gene: TRBJ2-5
len: 14
d_gene: .
abundance: few
CDR3nt: TGCAGTGCCCCTGTGGCCCCCGGAGGAGAGACCCAGTACTTC
CDR3aa: CSAPVAPGGETQYF

v_gene: TRBV18
j_gene: TRBJ2-7
len: 14
d_gene: TRBD1
abundance: .
CDR3nt: TGTGCCAGCTCACCAACCGGGACAGACTACGAGCAGTACTTC
CDR3aa: CASSPTGTDYEQYF

v_gene: TRBV6-1
j_gene: TRBJ2-3
len: 16
d_gene: TRBD2
abundance: few
CDR3nt: TGTGCCAGCAGTCCCTTTAGCGGGGGGGCTGCAGATACGCAGTATTTT
CDR3aa: CASSPFSGGAADTQYF

v_gene: TRBV18
j_gene: TRBJ2-1
len: 15
d_gene: .
abundance: .
CDR3nt: TGTGCCAGCTCACCCAGACAGGTATCCTACAATGAGCAGTTCTTC
CDR3aa: CASSPRQVSYNEQFF

v_gene: TRBV28
j_gene: TRBJ2-2
len: 15
d_gene: .
abundance: few
CDR3nt: TGTGCCAGCAGTTTTGCGGGGTGGTATACCGGGGAGCTGTTTTTT
CDR3aa: CASSFAGWYTGELFF

v_gene: TRBV12-3/TRBV12-4
j_gene: TRBJ2-3
len: 15
d_gene: TRBD2
abundance: few
CDR3nt: TGTGCCAGCGGGAGGGGTAGTCGGACTACAGATACGCAGTATTTT
CDR3aa: CASGRGSRTTDTQYF

v_gene: TRBV24-1
j_gene: TRBJ2-3
len: 16
d_gene: TRBD1
abundance: .
CDR3nt: TGTGCCACCAGTGGTACCGACAGGGGGTGGACAGATACGCAGTATTTT
CDR3aa: CATSGTDRGWTDTQYF

v_gene: TRBV5-1
j_gene: TRBJ2-5
len: 17
d_gene: TRBD1
abundance: .
CDR3nt: TGCGCCAGCAGCTTGTCCGGGACAGGGCGTATTCGGGAGACCCAGTACTTC
CDR3aa: CASSLSGTGRIRETQYF

v_gene: TRBV2
j_gene: TRBJ2-6
len: 15
d_gene: TRBD1
abundance: .
CDR3nt: TGTGCCAGCAGCGTAGACAGGGCTGGGGCCAACGTCCTGACTTTC
CDR3aa: CASSVDRAGANVLTF

v_gene: TRBV11-3
j_gene: TRBJ2-3
len: 14
d_gene: TRBD2
abundance: few
CDR3nt: TGTGCCAGCAGCCCGACTAGCGGCGCAGATACGCAGTATTTT
CDR3aa: CASSPTSGADTQYF

v_gene: TRBV7-8
j_gene: TRBJ2-1
len: 15
d_gene: .
abundance: few
CDR3nt: TGTGCCAGCAGCTTAGCGCGGACCACTAACAATGAGCAGTTCTTC
CDR3aa: CASSLARTTNNEQFF

v_gene: TRBV6-5
j_gene: TRBJ2-1
len: 15
d_gene: .
abundance: few
CDR3nt: TGTGCCAGCAGTTACGGTTTTGAGCTCTACAATGAGCAGTTCTTC
CDR3aa: CASSYGFELYNEQFF

v_gene: TRBV20-1
j_gene: TRBJ2-3
len: 14
d_gene: TRBD2
abundance: .
CDR3nt: TGCAGTGCTTCGGGACTAGCGAGGGCAGATACGCAGTATTTT
CDR3aa: CSASGLARADTQYF

v_gene: TRBV7-9
j_gene: TRBJ2-7
len: 14
d_gene: TRBD1
abundance: few
CDR3nt: TGTGCCAGCAGCCGTCAACAGGGGGCGGGAGAGCAGTACTTC
CDR3aa: CASSRQQGAGEQYF

v_gene: TRBV9
j_gene: TRBJ2-7
len: 14
d_gene: .
abundance: few
CDR3nt: TGTGCCAGCAGCGTTCCTCAGCCGCCCTACGAGCAGTACTTC
CDR3aa: CASSVPQPPYEQYF

v_gene: TRBV6-5
j_gene: TRBJ2-7
len: 13
d_gene: .
abundance: few
CDR3nt: TGTGCCAGCAGCTACCAGAACAACTACGAGCAGTACTTC
CDR3aa: CASSYQNNYEQYF

v_gene: TRBV30
j_gene: TRBJ2-1
len: 15
d_gene: TRBD2
abundance: few
CDR3nt: TGTGCCTGGAGCCGAATTGGGACTAGCGGCAGTGAGCAGTTCTTC
CDR3aa: CAWSRIGTSGSEQFF

v_gene: TRBV4-3
j_gene: TRBJ2-6
len: 17
d_gene: TRBD1
abundance: few
CDR3nt: TGCGCCAGCAGCCAAGGACAGGGTCTTCCTGGGGCCAACGTCCTGACTTTC
CDR3aa: CASSQGQGLPGANVLTF

v_gene: TRBV7-9
j_gene: TRBJ2-1
len: 13
d_gene: .
abundance: few
CDR3nt: TGTGCCAGCAGCTTAGCAATTACAGATGAGCAGTTCTTC
CDR3aa: CASSLAITDEQFF

v_gene: TRBV3-1
j_gene: TRBJ1-2
len: 16
d_gene: .
abundance: few
CDR3nt: TGTGCCAGCAGCCAATTGGCAGGGAGCCGTAACTATGGCTACACCTTC
CDR3aa: CASSQLAGSRNYGYTF

v_gene: TRBV11-2
j_gene: TRBJ2-1
len: 15
d_gene: TRBD1
abundance: .
CDR3nt: TGTGCCAGCAGCCCAGTACAGGGGCCCTACAATGAGCAGTTCTTC
CDR3aa: CASSPVQGPYNEQFF

v_gene: TRBV20-1
j_gene: TRBJ2-3
len: 13
d_gene: TRBD2
abundance: few
CDR3nt: TGCAGTGCTAGTAGGGAGGGACTTCCCGCGCAGTATTTT
CDR3aa: CSASREGLPAQYF

v_gene: TRBV6-2/TRBV6-3
j_gene: TRBJ2-1
len: 17
d_gene: .
abundance: .
CDR3nt: TGTGCCAGCATAAATCGCCAAAATAAGGCGACCTACAATGAGCAGTTCTTC
CDR3aa: CASINRQNKATYNEQFF

v_gene: TRBV11-2
j_gene: TRBJ2-5
len: 15
d_gene: TRBD2
abundance: many
CDR3nt: TGTGCCAGCAGCTTAAACGGGGGGACCCAAGAGACCCAGTACTTC
CDR3aa: CASSLNGGTQETQYF

v_gene: TRBV20-1
j_gene: TRBJ1-1
len: 11
d_gene: .
abundance: many
CDR3nt: TGCAGTGCTAGTAGGGGCACTGAAGCTTTCTTT
CDR3aa: CSASRGTEAFF

v_gene: TRBV10-2
j_gene: TRBJ1-1
len: 13
d_gene: .
abundance: many
CDR3nt: TGCGCCAGCATGGAGACTCTGAACACTGAAGCTTTCTTT
CDR3aa: CASMETLNTEAFF

v_gene: TRBV20-1
j_gene: TRBJ1-1
len: 13
d_gene: .
abundance: .
CDR3nt: TGCAGTGCGGGCCAGGGAATGATCACTGAAGCTTTCTTT
CDR3aa: CSAGQGMITEAFF

v_gene: TRBV5-1
j_gene: TRBJ2-5
len: 15
d_gene: TRBD2
abundance: few
CDR3nt: TGCGCCAGTTCAACTAGCGGGGGGTACCAAGAGACCCAGTACTTC
CDR3aa: CASSTSGGYQETQYF

v_gene: TRBV18
j_gene: TRBJ2-7
len: 15
d_gene: TRBD1
abundance: .
CDR3nt: TGTGCCAGCTCACCACGCCCTGACAGGGCCCACGAGCAGTACTTC
CDR3aa: CASSPRPDRAHEQYF

v_gene: TRBV10-1
j_gene: TRBJ2-5
len: 14
d_gene: .
abundance: .
CDR3nt: TGCGCCACTTGGAGGTTTAGCTTCCAAGAGACCCAGTACTTC
CDR3aa: CATWRFSFQETQYF

v_gene: TRBV5-6
j_gene: TRBJ2-5
len: 12
d_gene: TRBD1
abundance: many
CDR3nt: TGTGCCAGCAGCCCGACAGGGGGAAACCAGTACTTC
CDR3aa: CASSPTGGNQYF

v_gene: TRBV3-1
j_gene: TRBJ2-7
len: 16
d_gene: .
abundance: .
CDR3nt: TGTGCCAGCAGCTTGCCCTTCGGGACCGAGCCCCACGAGCAGTACTTC
CDR3aa: CASSLPFGTEPHEQYF

v_gene: TRBV29-1
j_gene: TRBJ1-2
len: 15
d_gene: TRBD1
abundance: few
CDR3nt: TGCAGCGCTGGGACAGGGGTTTTAATCCCTTATGGCTACACCTTC
CDR3aa: CSAGTGVLIPYGYTF

v_gene: TRBV9
j_gene: TRBJ2-1
len: 16
d_gene: TRBD2
abundance: .
CDR3nt: TGTGCCAGCAGCCGGGGGGGGGGCAGGACCTACAATGAGCAGTTCTTC
CDR3aa: CASSRGGGRTYNEQFF

v_gene: TRBV18
j_gene: TRBJ2-4
len: 15
d_gene: .
abundance: .
CDR3nt: TGTGCCAGCTCGCCTAACGGGACTGCCAAAAACATTCAGTACTTC
CDR3aa: CASSPNGTAKNIQYF

v_gene: TRBV19
j_gene: TRBJ2-4
len: 16
d_gene: TRBD2
abundance: .
CDR3nt: TGTGCCAGTAGTAACCCGGGACTAGGAGCCAAAAACATTCAGTACTTC
CDR3aa: CASSNPGLGAKNIQYF

v_gene: TRBV19
j_gene: TRBJ2-5
len: 18
d_gene: TRBD2
abundance: few
CDR3nt: TGTGCCAGTAGTATTGGTACTAGCGGACCAACCTTGGGAGAGACCCAGTACTTC
CDR3aa: CASSIGTSGPTLGETQYF

v_gene: TRBV11-2
j_gene: TRBJ2-3
len: 18
d_gene: TRBD2
abundance: many
CDR3nt: TGTGCCAGCAGCCTACAGTCTAGACTAGCGGGGGGGCGAAATACGCAGTATTTT
CDR3aa: CASSLQSRLAGGRNTQYF

v_gene: TRBV24-1
j_gene: TRBJ2-1
len: 11
d_gene: .
abundance: few
CDR3nt: TGTGCCACCGGCCGTAACAATGAGCAGTTCTTC
CDR3aa: CATGRNNEQFF

v_gene: TRBV12-3/TRBV12-4
j_gene: TRBJ2-1
len: 14
d_gene: TRBD2
abundance: many
CDR3nt: TGTGCCAGCAGCGTTTCGGCTAGCGGGGGGGTGCAGTTCTTC
CDR3aa: CASSVSASGGVQFF

v_gene: TRBV7-3
j_gene: TRBJ2-1
len: 11
d_gene: .
abundance: .
CDR3nt: TGTGCCAGCAGCGGCAGGGGTGAGCAGTTCTTC
CDR3aa: CASSGRGEQFF

v_gene: TRBV15
j_gene: TRBJ2-3
len: 14
d_gene: .
abundance: .
CDR3nt: TGTGCCACCAGCAGAACGGTGAGCACAGTTACGCAGTATTTT
CDR3aa: CATSRTVSTVTQYF

v_gene: TRBV6-5
j_gene: TRBJ2-3
len: 18
d_gene: TRBD2
abundance: few
CDR3nt: TGTGCCAGCAGTTACTCGACGACTAGCGGGAGCGGTACAGATACGCAGTATTTT
CDR3aa: CASSYSTTSGSGTDTQYF

v_gene: TRBV18
j_gene: TRBJ2-1
len: 13
d_gene: .
abundance: few
CDR3nt: TGTGCCAGCTCACCGACAGCCTACAATGAGCAGTTCTTC
CDR3aa: CASSPTAYNEQFF

v_gene: TRBV7-9
j_gene: TRBJ1-4
len: 14
d_gene: TRBD1
abundance: many
CDR3nt: TGTGCCAGCAGTAAGGGGACAGGGCAGGAAAAACTGTTTTTT
CDR3aa: CASSKGTGQEKLFF

v_gene: TRBV5-1
j_gene: TRBJ2-3
len: 14
d_gene: .
abundance: .
CDR3nt: TGCGCCAGCAGCTTGTTCCGGGACGGCGATACGCAGTATTTT
CDR3aa: CASSLFRDGDTQYF

v_gene: TRBV19
j_gene: TRBJ2-7
len: 13
d_gene: .
abundance: .
CDR3nt: TGTGCCAGTAGTATTCGGGGATACTACGAGCAGTACTTC
CDR3aa: CASSIRGYYEQYF

v_gene: TRBV5-1
j_gene: TRBJ2-7
len: 16
d_gene: .
abundance: few
CDR3nt: TGCGCCAGCAGCCCACGGGACCGCTCCGTTTCCTACGAGCAGTACTTC
CDR3aa: CASSPRDRSVSYEQYF